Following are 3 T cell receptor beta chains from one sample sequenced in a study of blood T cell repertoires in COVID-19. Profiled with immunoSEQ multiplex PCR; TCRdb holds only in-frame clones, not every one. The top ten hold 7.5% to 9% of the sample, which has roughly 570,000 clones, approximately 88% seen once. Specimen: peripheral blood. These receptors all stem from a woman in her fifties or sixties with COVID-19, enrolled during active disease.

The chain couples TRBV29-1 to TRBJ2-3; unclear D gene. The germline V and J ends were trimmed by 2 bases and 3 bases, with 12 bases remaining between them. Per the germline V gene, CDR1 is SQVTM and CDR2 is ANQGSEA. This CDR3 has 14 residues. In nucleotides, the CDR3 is TGCAGCGTTGAATCTCCTAGTGGGACAGATACGCAGTATTTT. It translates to CSVESPSGTDTQYF.

The chain's CDR3 is CASSVGIGGTNQPQHF. In DNA form, the CDR3 reads TGTGCCAGCAGCGTAGGAATCGGGGGTACCAATCAGCCCCAGCATTTT. The chain links TRBV9 to TRBJ1-5; D is possibly TRBD1 (5 bases). The V gene lost 0 bases and the J gene lost 3 bases, with 13 bases spanning the gap. Germline CDR1 reads SGDLS; CDR2 reads YYNGEE. The CDR3 extends over 16 amino acids.

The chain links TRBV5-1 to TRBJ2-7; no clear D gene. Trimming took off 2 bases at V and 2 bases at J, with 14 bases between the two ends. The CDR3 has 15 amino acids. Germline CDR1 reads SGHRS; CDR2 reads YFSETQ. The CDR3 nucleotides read TGCGCCAGCAGCTTACTCCCGGGTTTTACCTACGAGCAGTACTTC. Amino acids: CASSLLPGFTYEQYF.